The present TCR beta chain was sequenced within a study of blood T cell repertoires in COVID-19. Germline CDR1 and CDR2: SGHRS and YFSETQ. With 0 bases removed from V and 4 bases from J, the gap between germline ends came to 13 bases. The CDR3 contains 15 residues. TCRdb's copy holds only in-frame clones and misses some; the assay was immunoSEQ multiplex PCR. The repertoire holds fewer than 250,000 clones, with 84% as singletons. Sequencing was carried out using peripheral blood. The receptor was isolated from a woman of 80 years or more with COVID-19, enrolled during active disease. The chain couples TRBV5-1 to TRBJ2-5, with D tentatively TRBD2 (7 bases). Here the CDR3 reads CASSLEAGARETQYF. The CDR3 nucleotides read TGCGCCAGCAGCTTGGAGGCGGGGGCCCGAGAGACCCAGTACTTC.